The present T cell receptor beta chain was sequenced within a study of metastatic and nonmetastatic thyroid tumors. On the study more broadly: It was across blood and tumor or nodule tissue from malignant and benign thyroid patients that repertoires were compared. General study points: Relative to benign nodules, malignant thyroid tumors were reportedly characterized by significantly elevated TCR beta diversity in blood and tumor.

Trimming shortened V by 4 bases and J by 7 bases, and 11 bases separated the two germline ends. The CDR3 covers 12 residues. Germline assignment: CDR1 SGHRS and CDR2 YFSETQ. This clone was seen ten or more times. Its target is not known. Authors' processing steps: Using the CDR3 differences seen across clinicopathological groups, the authors built a distant-metastasis classifier for papillary thyroid cancer, which was meant to discriminate distant-metastatic patients. Via MiXCR, TCRdb re-called the PCR reads. The authors' filters were not applied to this entry. This sample yields some 52,000 clones, of which 17% are seen a single time; under 3% belongs to the top ten. All patients reached thyroid surgery having received no treatment beforehand.

The chain has TRBV5-1 and TRBJ1-1; unclear D gene. The TCR was taken from a female donor with papillary thyroid cancer or a benign thyroid nodule (not recorded which). Some clones in this sample may be carry-over from other donors' samples. The sequenced material came from blood. The CDR3 loop is CASSPGEDEAFF. The CDR3 coding sequence is TGCGCCAGCAGCCCGGGAGAAGATGAAGCTTTCTTT.